The 12 T cell receptor beta chains below were found in one sample sequenced in a study of T cell responses to AZD1222 COVID-19 vaccine. Sequencing was performed with immunoSEQ multiplex PCR; in TCRdb, only in-frame clones are kept and a portion is missing. The data show about 150,000 clones, nearly 90% seen once. The specimen was peripheral blood, collected on day 0 of AZD1222 vaccination. Receptors originate from an adult in good health.

This rearrangement joins TRBV6-5 to TRBJ1-5; no reliable D call. The CDR3 has 16 residues. V was clipped by 1 base and J by 10 bases, with 20 bases between them. Germline V gene lookup returns CDR1 MNHEY and CDR2 SVGAGI. CDR3 amino acids: CASSYLGRADRNPQHF. CDR3 in DNA: TGTGCCAGCAGTTACTTGGGGAGGGCCGATCGTAATCCCCAGCATTTT.

The CDR3 coding sequence is TGTGCCAGTAGTATTCAGCCAGGGGGAGGTAACTATGGCTACACCTTC. Encoded protein: CASSIQPGGGNYGYTF. The chain joins TRBV19 to TRBJ1-2, with TRBD1 matching 7 bases. In germline, CDR1 is LNHDA, CDR2 SQIVND (reference sequence). The junction had 8 bases not matched to a gene; V was cut back by 3 bases and J by 1 base. The CDR3 is 16 amino acids.

The CDR3 sequence: CASSPQGWNTEAFF. Written as DNA, the CDR3 is TGTGCCAGTAGTCCACAGGGGTGGAACACTGAAGCTTTCTTT. This chain connects TRBV19 to TRBJ1-1; TRBD1 aligns across 7 bases. CDR3 length: 14 residues. V was pared by 5 bases and J by 1 base, with 4 bases of the junction left unmatched. The germline gives CDR1 LNHDA, CDR2 SQIVND (reference sequence).

This clone appeared a single time. V and J are TRBV21-1 and TRBJ1-2; TRBD1, the D gene given by the table, was not confirmed from the DNA. TRBV21-1 is designated a pseudogene. The CDR3 spans 12 residues. This chain's CDR3 is CASSTRVGGYTF. In DNA form, the CDR3 reads TGTGCCAGCAGCACCAGGGTCGGGGGCTACACCTTC.

The V call is TRBV12-3 or TRBV12-4, the J call TRBJ1-1; D unresolved. V was pared by 6 bases and J by 0 bases, with 2 bases between. The CDR3 consists of 11 residues. CDR3 residues: CASRVNTEAFF. The DNA of the CDR3 is TGTGCCAGCAGGGTGAACACTGAAGCTTTCTTT.

The chain has TRBV3-1 (or the pseudogene TRBV3-2) and TRBJ1-3; 8 nucleotides match TRBD1. Germline V lookup: CDR1 LGHDT, CDR2 YNNKEL (reference sequence). The CDR3 runs to 14 residues. V was clipped by 5 bases and J by 0 bases; unmatched bases: 0. CDR3 protein: CASSGTGSGNTIYF. The CDR3 nucleotides read TGTGCCAGCAGCGGGACAGGCTCTGGAAACACCATATATTTT.

This chain connects TRBV4-3 to TRBJ2-7; TRBD2 aligns across 7 bases. Trimming at V came to 2 bases and at J to 2 bases, leaving 6 bases not matched to a gene. This CDR3 region has 15 residues. The germline V gene has CDR1 LGHNA and CDR2 YSLEER. In DNA form, the CDR3 reads TGCGCCAGCAGCCAACTAGCTAGCGGTACCTACGAGCAGTACTTC. Residues: CASSQLASGTYEQYF.

A note on this clone: A much larger clone differs by one base, so this may be a read error. The chain recombines TRBV7-2 with TRBJ1-2; D unresolved. Germline CDR1 and CDR2: SGHTA and FQGNSA. The CDR3 is made up of 12 amino acids. The germline V and J ends were trimmed by 1 base and 4 bases, with 4 bases remaining between them. The CDR3 protein is CASSLEGYGYTF. DNA of the CDR3: TGTGCCAGCAGCTTAGAGGGCTATGGCTACACCTTC.

This clone was observed a single time. The rearrangement links TRBV29-1 to TRBJ2-7, with no clear D. This CDR3 spans 13 amino acids. Germline CDR1 is SQVTM and CDR2 is ANQGSEA. The V gene lost 0 bases and the J gene lost 2 bases, with 8 bases spanning the gap. DNA for the CDR3: TGCAGCGTTGAAGATAGTCAGACCTACGAGCAGTACTTC. This gives the protein CSVEDSQTYEQYF.

J is TRBJ1-6 and V is TRBV30; D unresolved. The CDR3 is 12 residues long. The ends were cut back, 0 bases at V and 9 bases at J, with 6 bases in the middle. Germline V gene lookup returns CDR1 GTSNPN and CDR2 SVGIG (reference sequence). CDR3 residues: CAWSVLISPLHF. In DNA, the CDR3 is TGTGCCTGGAGTGTACTTATTTCACCCCTCCACTTT.

This clone was recorded at least ten times. V usage is TRBV5-1 and J usage is TRBJ1-1; tentative D call: TRBD1 (6 bases). V was clipped by 5 bases and J by 1 base, with 12 bases between them. This CDR3 contains 14 residues. Germline loops: CDR1 SGHRS, CDR2 YFSETQ. In DNA form, the CDR3 reads TGCGCCAGCAGATTAACAGGGCAGAACACTGAAGCTTTCTTT. As protein: CASRLTGQNTEAFF.

The DNA for the CDR3 is TGCGCCAGCAGTTCTGAGAAGAACAGGAAGGGATGGAATACGCAGTATTTT. Translating it yields CASSSEKNRKGWNTQYF. The chain recombines TRBV10-2 with TRBJ2-3; D is possibly TRBD1 (5 bases). This CDR3 comprises 17 residues. Per germline, CDR1 WSHSY and CDR2 SAAADI. V gave up 5 bases and J gave up 7 bases, with 25 bases separating them.